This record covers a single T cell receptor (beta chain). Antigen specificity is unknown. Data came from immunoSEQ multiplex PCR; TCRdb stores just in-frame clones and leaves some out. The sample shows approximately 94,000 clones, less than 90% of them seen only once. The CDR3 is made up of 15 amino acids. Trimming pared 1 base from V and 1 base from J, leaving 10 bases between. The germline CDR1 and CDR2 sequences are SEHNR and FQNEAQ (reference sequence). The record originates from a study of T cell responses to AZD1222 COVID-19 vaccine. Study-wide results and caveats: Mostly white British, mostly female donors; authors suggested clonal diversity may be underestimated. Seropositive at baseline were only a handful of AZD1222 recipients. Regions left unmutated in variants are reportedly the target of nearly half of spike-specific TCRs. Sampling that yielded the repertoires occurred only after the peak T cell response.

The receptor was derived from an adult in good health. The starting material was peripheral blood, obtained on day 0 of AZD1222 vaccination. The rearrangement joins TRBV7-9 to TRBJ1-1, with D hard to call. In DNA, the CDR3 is TGTGCCAGCAGCTTAGAGAGGTCGGGGAACACTGAAGCTTTCTTT. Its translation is CASSLERSGNTEAFF.